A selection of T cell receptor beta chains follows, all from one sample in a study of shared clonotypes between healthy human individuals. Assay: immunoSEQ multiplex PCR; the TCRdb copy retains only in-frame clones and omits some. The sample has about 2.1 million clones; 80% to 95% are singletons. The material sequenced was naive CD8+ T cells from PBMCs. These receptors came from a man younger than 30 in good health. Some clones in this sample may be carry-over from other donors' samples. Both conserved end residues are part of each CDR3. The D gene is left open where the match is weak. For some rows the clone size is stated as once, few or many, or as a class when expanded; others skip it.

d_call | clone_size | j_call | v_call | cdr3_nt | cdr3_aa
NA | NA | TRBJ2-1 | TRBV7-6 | TGTGCCAGCAGCCCCTCTGTGGGTGGGACGGTCTACAATGAGCAGTTCTTC | CASSPSVGGTVYNEQFF
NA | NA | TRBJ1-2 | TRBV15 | TGTGCCACCAGCAGAGAAACTAATGGCTACACCTTC | CATSRETNGYTF
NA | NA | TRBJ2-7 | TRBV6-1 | TGTGCCAGCAGTGAAGTGGGTTGGAGCTCCTACGAGCAGTACTTC | CASSEVGWSSYEQYF
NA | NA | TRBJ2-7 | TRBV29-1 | TGCAGCGTTGAGTCCGGAGGGAACGAGCAGTACTTC | CSVESGGNEQYF
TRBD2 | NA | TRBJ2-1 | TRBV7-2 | TGTGCCAGCAGCTTAGGTGATACGGCTAGCGGGAGGGAGTACAATGAGCAGTTCTTC | CASSLGDTASGREYNEQFF
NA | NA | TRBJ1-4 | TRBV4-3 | TGCGCCAGCAGCCAAGATAGGGGGTTTCAGGAAAAACTGTTTTTT | CASSQDRGFQEKLFF
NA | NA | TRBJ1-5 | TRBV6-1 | TGTGCCAGCAACCACCCGGAAGGTCCATTCCCCCAGCATTTT | CASNHPEGPFPQHF
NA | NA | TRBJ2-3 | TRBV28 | TGTGCCAGCAGCCCCCAGGGGGGGAGGCGCACAGATACGCAGTATTTT | CASSPQGGRRTDTQYF
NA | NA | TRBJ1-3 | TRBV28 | TGTGCCAGCTCAATACCCCGGCCTGATCACTCTGGAAACACCATATATTTT | CASSIPRPDHSGNTIYF
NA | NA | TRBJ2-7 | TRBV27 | TGTGCCAGCAGTTCCTTTATCGGTGGTTCGAAGCAGTACTTC | CASSSFIGGSKQYF
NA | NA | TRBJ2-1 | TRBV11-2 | TGTGCCAGCAGCTTAGCAGGTAGCGGAAAGATCAATGAGCAGTTCTTC | CASSLAGSGKINEQFF
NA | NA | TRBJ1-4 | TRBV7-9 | TGTGCCAGCAGCTTCGACCCCGGACCGGACGAAAAACTGTTTTTT | CASSFDPGPDEKLFF
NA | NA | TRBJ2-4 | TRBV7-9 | TGTGCCAGCAGCTTAGTAGGCGTTTCGAACATTCAGTACTTC | CASSLVGVSNIQYF
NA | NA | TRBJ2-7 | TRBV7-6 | TGTGCCAGCAGCTTATTGGGACTTCTCGGGGACGAGCAGTACTTC | CASSLLGLLGDEQYF
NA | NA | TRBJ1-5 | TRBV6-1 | TGTGCCAGCAGCACTACAGGGTTGGCTCAGCCCCAGCATTTT | CASSTTGLAQPQHF
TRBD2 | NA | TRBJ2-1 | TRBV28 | TGTGCCAGCGTACAGCGGGAGGCCTACAATGAGCAGTTCTTC | CASVQREAYNEQFF
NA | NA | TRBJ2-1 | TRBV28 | TGTGCCAGCAGTCCAGGAAGTCACAATGAGCAGTTCTTC | CASSPGSHNEQFF
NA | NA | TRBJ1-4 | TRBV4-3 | TGCGCCAGCAGCCAAGAGCCGAGGAGGACTAATGAAAAACTGTTTTTT | CASSQEPRRTNEKLFF
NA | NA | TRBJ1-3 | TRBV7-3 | TGTGCCAGCAGCTTACAAGGAAACACCATATATTTT | CASSLQGNTIYF
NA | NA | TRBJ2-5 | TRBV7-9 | TGTGCCAGCAGCCCCGACTCCCTCCCGACCCAGTACTTC | CASSPDSLPTQYF
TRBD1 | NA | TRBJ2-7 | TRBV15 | TGTGCCACCAGCACAAGACAGGGCTACGAGCAGTACTTC | CATSTRQGYEQYF
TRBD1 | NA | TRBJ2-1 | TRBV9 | TGTGCCAGCAGCGGAACAGGGGGCTCGAACAATGAGCAGTTCTTC | CASSGTGGSNNEQFF
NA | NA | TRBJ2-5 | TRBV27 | TGTGCCAGCACCCCTACCCTAGGGGAGACCCAGTACTTC | CASTPTLGETQYF
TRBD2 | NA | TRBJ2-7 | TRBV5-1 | TGCGCCAGCAGCTTGGCGGGCGGGAGGGCCCACGAGCAGTACTTC | CASSLAGGRAHEQYF
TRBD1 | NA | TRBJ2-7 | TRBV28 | TGTGCCAGCAGTTTGGACAGGGTGGGCGAGCAGTACTTC | CASSLDRVGEQYF
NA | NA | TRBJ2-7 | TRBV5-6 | TGTGCCAGCAGCCTACCCCGGTACAGCTCCTACGAGCAGTACTTC | CASSLPRYSSYEQYF
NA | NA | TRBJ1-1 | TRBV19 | TGTGCCAGTAGTATAGGCAGGACCATGAACACTGAAGCTTTCTTT | CASSIGRTMNTEAFF
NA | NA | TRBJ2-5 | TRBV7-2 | TGTGCCAGCAGCTATGGGGCAGGGACTCAAGAGACCCAGTACTTC | CASSYGAGTQETQYF
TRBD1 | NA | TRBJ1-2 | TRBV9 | TGTGCCAGCAGCCGGGACAGAAACTATGGCTACACCTTC | CASSRDRNYGYTF
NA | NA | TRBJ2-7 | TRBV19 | TGTGCCAGTAGTCCGGTTAGGGGGGGCCGTACCTACGAGCAGTACTTC | CASSPVRGGRTYEQYF
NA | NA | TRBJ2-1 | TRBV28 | TGTGCCAGCAGTCGGCCCTTTACCAGGCCGTACAATGAGCAGTTCTTC | CASSRPFTRPYNEQFF
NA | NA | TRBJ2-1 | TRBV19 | TGTGCCAGCGCCACGGTGGTAGCGACTTACAATGAGCAGTTCTTC | CASATVVATYNEQFF
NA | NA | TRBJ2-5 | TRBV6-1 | TGTGCCAGCAGTGAATGGTTGCGGGGGCGCCGGGAAGAGACCCAGTACTTC | CASSEWLRGRREETQYF
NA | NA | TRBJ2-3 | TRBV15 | TGTGCCACCAGCAGCATCCCGCAGGAACGCACAGATACGCAGTATTTT | CATSSIPQERTDTQYF
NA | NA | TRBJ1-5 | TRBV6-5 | TGTGCCAGCAGTTACTCGCCCAGCAATCAGCCCCAGCATTTT | CASSYSPSNQPQHF
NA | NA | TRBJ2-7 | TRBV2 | TGTGCCAGCAGGCCGGAGCCTGGAGCAACTAATTACGAGCAGTACTTC | CASRPEPGATNYEQYF
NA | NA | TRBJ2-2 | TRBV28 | TGTGCCAGCAGTTCAGCCTTCGGACAGACCAACACCGGGGAGCTGTTTTTT | CASSSAFGQTNTGELFF
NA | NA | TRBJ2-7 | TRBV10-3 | TGTGCCATCAGTGAGTCCGGTCCTCCCTACGAGCAGTACTTC | CAISESGPPYEQYF
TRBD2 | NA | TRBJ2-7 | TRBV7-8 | TGTGCCAGCAGCTTAAGCGGGAGGGCCCGGGAGCAGTACTTC | CASSLSGRAREQYF
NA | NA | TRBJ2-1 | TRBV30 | TGTGCCTGGAGTGGGGAACAGGGTAGCTCCTACAATGAGCAGTTCTTC | CAWSGEQGSSYNEQFF
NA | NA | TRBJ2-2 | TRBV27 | TGTGCCAGCAGCCGACGGATAGGCGGGGAGCTGTTTTTT | CASSRRIGGELFF
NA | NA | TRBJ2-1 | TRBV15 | TGTGCCACCAGCTACACGGGCGCTGAGCAGTTCTTC | CATSYTGAEQFF
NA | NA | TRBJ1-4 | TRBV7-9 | TGTGCCAGCAGCCTGACAATTACGGAGGAAAAACTGTTTTTT | CASSLTITEEKLFF
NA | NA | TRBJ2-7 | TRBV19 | TGTGCCAGCTCGCCCGAGGGACTTCCTGTCTTAGAGCAGTACTTC | CASSPEGLPVLEQYF
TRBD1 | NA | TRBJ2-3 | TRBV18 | TGTGCCAGCTCACATGACAGGGGGCTTGGAGATACGCAGTATTTT | CASSHDRGLGDTQYF
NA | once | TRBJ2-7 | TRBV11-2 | TGTGCCAGCATCCTACCCGCCCGGGCAACCCCAGCGGGTGAGCAGTACTTC | CASILPARATPAGEQYF
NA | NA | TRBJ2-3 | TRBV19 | TGTGCCAGTAGTCTCACAGGGAACTTAGCAGATACGCAGTATTTT | CASSLTGNLADTQYF
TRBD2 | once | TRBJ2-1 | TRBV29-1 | TGCAGCGTTGCGGCTAGCGGAGGGCGGTTCTTC | CSVAASGGRFF
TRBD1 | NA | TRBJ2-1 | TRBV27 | TGTGCCAGCAGTTTTGGACAGGGGTGGGACAATGAGCAGTTCTTC | CASSFGQGWDNEQFF